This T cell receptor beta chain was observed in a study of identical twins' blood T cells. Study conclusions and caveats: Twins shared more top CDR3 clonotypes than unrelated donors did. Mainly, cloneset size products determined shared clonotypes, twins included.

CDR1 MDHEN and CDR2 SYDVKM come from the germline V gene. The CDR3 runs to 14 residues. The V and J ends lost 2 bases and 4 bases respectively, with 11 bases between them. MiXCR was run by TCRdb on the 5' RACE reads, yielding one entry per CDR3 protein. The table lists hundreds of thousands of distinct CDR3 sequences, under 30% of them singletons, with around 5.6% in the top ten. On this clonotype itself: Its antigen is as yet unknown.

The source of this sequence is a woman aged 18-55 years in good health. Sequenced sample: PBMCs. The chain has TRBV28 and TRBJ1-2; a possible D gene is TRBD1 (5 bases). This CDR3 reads CASSLGPQGYGYTF. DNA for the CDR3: TGTGCCAGCAGTTTAGGTCCCCAGGGCTATGGCTACACCTTC.